These T cell receptor beta chains were read from a single sample in a study of T cell repertoires in cytomegalovirus infection. One entry per CDR3 protein results from TCRdb running MiXCR on the reads. The data show roughly 760,000 distinct CDR3 sequences, roughly 36% seen once. Sequenced: PBMCs. These receptors were taken from a human donor in good health (CMV status not recorded). Some clones in this sample may be carry-over from other donors' samples. The CDR3 runs from the conserved cysteine through the conserved F or W. The order of the fields is J gene, D gene, V gene, clone size, CDR3 DNA, CDR3 protein. A D gene is named only where the DNA matches it firmly. Not every row has a clone size; where given, it reads once, few, many or a size class.

TRBJ2-1 | - | TRBV3-1 | - | TGTGCCAGCAGCCAAATAGGGCGTAAGAAGGGTGGTGAGCAGTTCTTC | CASSQIGRKKGGEQFF
TRBJ1-4 | - | TRBV7-8 | many | TGTGCCAGCAGCTTAGGTTCCCTGGGTCCTAATGAAAAACTGTTTTTT | CASSLGSLGPNEKLFF
TRBJ2-7 | - | TRBV19 | - | TGTGCCAGTAGTCCTAACGGGTACGAGCAGTACTTC | CASSPNGYEQYF
TRBJ2-5 | - | TRBV6-5 | - | TGTGCCAGCAGTTACGGGTCAGGGCACGAGACCCAGTACTTC | CASSYGSGHETQYF
TRBJ2-6 | TRBD2 | TRBV6-8 | - | TGTGCCCGCAGTCTGTTGCGGGGGGCCCTCTCTGGGGCCAACGTCCTGACTTTC | CARSLLRGALSGANVLTF
TRBJ2-2 | TRBD2 | TRBV19 | - | TGTGCCAGTAGTATTACGATGACTAGCGGGAGTTCTGGGGAGCTGTTTTTT | CASSITMTSGSSGELFF
TRBJ2-1 | TRBD2 | TRBV6-1 | few | TGTGCCAGCAGTCCCCCCGCTAGCGGGGGCAACAATGAGCAGTTCTTC | CASSPPASGGNNEQFF
TRBJ2-1 | TRBD1 | TRBV20-1 | - | TGCAGTGCTTGGGACAGGCGAGCCTACAATGAGCAGTTCTTC | CSAWDRRAYNEQFF
TRBJ2-7 | TRBD1 | TRBV5-3 | few | TGTGCCAGCCGCGATGAGGGACAGGGGGCGTACGAGCAGTACTTC | CASRDEGQGAYEQYF
TRBJ1-2 | - | TRBV7-2 | many | TGTGCCAGCAGCTTCACCCGTACTAACTATGGCTACACCTTC | CASSFTRTNYGYTF
TRBJ1-6 | TRBD1 | TRBV27 | few | TGTGCCAGCAGTCCCAGACGGGACAGAAATTCACCCCTCCACTTT | CASSPRRDRNSPLHF
TRBJ1-6 | TRBD1 | TRBV27 | - | TGTGCCAGCAGTTTCCAAATCACGGGACAGGGGGTTAATTCACCCCTCCACTTT | CASSFQITGQGVNSPLHF
TRBJ2-3 | - | TRBV12-3/TRBV12-4 | - | TGTGCCAGCAGAAGACTGGTCGACACAGATACGCAGTATTTT | CASRRLVDTDTQYF
TRBJ1-2 | - | TRBV12-3/TRBV12-4 | few | TGTGCCAGCAGAAACAACTATGGCTACACCTTC | CASRNNYGYTF
TRBJ2-3 | TRBD1 | TRBV7-9 | many | TGTGCCAGCAGCCCCCGTGACAGGGCCATAGATACGCAGTATTTT | CASSPRDRAIDTQYF
TRBJ2-1 | TRBD1 | TRBV7-6 | - | TGTGCCAGCAGCTCGGGACAGGGAACCCAAGAGCAGTTCTTC | CASSSGQGTQEQFF
TRBJ1-5 | TRBD1 | TRBV20-1 | many | TGCAGTGCTTCAGGACAGGCCCCTCGGCCCCAGCATTTT | CSASGQAPRPQHF
TRBJ2-3 | TRBD1 | TRBV7-6 | many | TGTGCCAGCAGCTTATATCTACTGGACAGGGATAGCACAGATACGCAGTATTTT | CASSLYLLDRDSTDTQYF
TRBJ2-7 | TRBD2 | TRBV20-1 | few | TGCAGTGCTAGTTCTGGCGGGGGAGGCTACGAGCAGTACTTC | CSASSGGGGYEQYF
TRBJ1-6 | - | TRBV7-8 | - | TGTGCCAGCAGCTTAAAGCCTTTACGAGATTCACCCCTCCACTTT | CASSLKPLRDSPLHF
TRBJ2-7 | TRBD1 | TRBV7-2 | - | TGTGCCAGCAGCTTAGTGACAGGGAGCACCTACGAGCAGTACTTC | CASSLVTGSTYEQYF
TRBJ2-7 | TRBD2 | TRBV13 | - | TGTGCCAGCAGCCCCCTGACTAGCCACGAGCAGTACTTC | CASSPLTSHEQYF
TRBJ2-1 | TRBD2 | TRBV29-1 | - | TGCAGCGTTGAGCGACTAGCGGGTTACAATGAGCAGTTCTTC | CSVERLAGYNEQFF
TRBJ1-6 | - | TRBV12-3/TRBV12-4 | - | TGTGCCAGCAGTCCCAGAATTTCACCCCTCCACTTT | CASSPRISPLHF
TRBJ1-1 | - | TRBV28 | - | TGTGCCAGCAGTCCATTAAGCAGGACAGTTAACACTGAAGCTTTCTTT | CASSPLSRTVNTEAFF
TRBJ2-1 | - | TRBV12-3/TRBV12-4 | - | TGTGCCAGCAGTCGAATCGGGACCTCCTACAATGAGCAGTTCTTC | CASSRIGTSYNEQFF
TRBJ2-3 | - | TRBV6-8 | once | TGTGCCAGCAGTTACTCGGGACAGCAGTATTTT | CASSYSGQQYF
TRBJ1-1 | TRBD1 | TRBV7-6 | - | TGTGCCAGCAGCTTTCTCACAGGGGAGTCAGGAACTGAAGCTTTCTTT | CASSFLTGESGTEAFF
TRBJ1-1 | TRBD1 | TRBV7-8 | few | TGTGCCAGCAGCTCTAGCAGGAGGGGGCGCCGGGTGAGCACTGAAGCTTTCTTT | CASSSSRRGRRVSTEAFF
TRBJ2-1 | - | TRBV11-3 | - | TGTGCCAGCAGCTTAGGTACAACTTTCTACAATGAGCAGTTCTTC | CASSLGTTFYNEQFF
TRBJ2-1 | TRBD2 | TRBV4-2 | few | TGTGCCAGCAGCCGTGACGGCGGGAGCTCCTACAATGAGCAGTTCTTC | CASSRDGGSSYNEQFF
TRBJ1-1 | - | TRBV5-5 | few | TGTGCCAGCAGAATTAGAGATGGGTACACTGAAGCTTTCTTT | CASRIRDGYTEAFF
TRBJ1-5 | - | TRBV29-1 | - | TGCAGCGCCCCGGGCCCGCCTCTTAGCAATCAGCCCCAGCATTTT | CSAPGPPLSNQPQHF
TRBJ1-1 | TRBD1 | TRBV12-3/TRBV12-4 | few | TGTGCCAGCAGACCTACAGGGGAGAGGTTCGGAACTGAAGCTTTCTTT | CASRPTGERFGTEAFF
TRBJ1-1 | TRBD1 | TRBV5-1 | - | TGCGCCAGCAGCCCACGGACAGGGGGCCGAAACACTGAAGCTTTCTTT | CASSPRTGGRNTEAFF
TRBJ2-1 | TRBD1 | TRBV7-9 | - | TGTGCCAGCAGCAGGACAGGGAGCAATGAGCAGTTCTTC | CASSRTGSNEQFF
TRBJ2-5 | - | TRBV4-1 | - | TGCGCCAGCAGCCAGGGGTCAGGGGATAAAGAGACCCAGTACTTC | CASSQGSGDKETQYF
TRBJ1-3 | - | TRBV7-6 | - | TGTGCCTGGTATGGAGGGGCCAACTCTGGAAACACCATATATTTT | CAWYGGANSGNTIYF
TRBJ1-1 | TRBD1 | TRBV6-2/TRBV6-3 | few | TGTGCCAGCAGTGACTCAGGGGGCTACACTGAAGCTTTCTTT | CASSDSGGYTEAFF
TRBJ2-2 | - | TRBV11-3 | - | TGTGCCAGCAGCTTAGGGGCGCACTCCGGGGAGCTGTTTTTT | CASSLGAHSGELFF
TRBJ2-1 | TRBD2 | TRBV6-2/TRBV6-3 | - | TGTGCCAGCAGTTACTCCTTCGAGACTAGCGGGAGATGGGGCTACGATGAGCAGTTCTTC | CASSYSFETSGRWGYDEQFF
TRBJ1-2 | - | TRBV19 | - | TGTGCCAGTAGTAGCTACGTTGTACAGGACTATGGCTACACCTTC | CASSSYVVQDYGYTF
TRBJ2-3 | - | TRBV23-1 | few | TGCGCCAGCAGTCAGAAGGGTGGCGGGAGCACAGATACGCAGTATTTT | CASSQKGGGSTDTQYF
TRBJ2-7 | - | TRBV12-3/TRBV12-4 | - | TGTGCCAGCAGTTTAGGGGGGTCCACTCCCTACGAGCAGTACTTC | CASSLGGSTPYEQYF
TRBJ2-3 | - | TRBV15 | few | TGTGCCACCAGCAGAGCCCGGGGGGCTAGCGGACATACTAGCACAGATACGCAGTATTTT | CATSRARGASGHTSTDTQYF
TRBJ1-2 | TRBD1 | TRBV12-3/TRBV12-4 | - | TGTGCCAGCAGTAGAAAACAGGGGAGCGGCTACACCTTC | CASSRKQGSGYTF
TRBJ1-4 | - | TRBV4-1 | - | TGCGCCAGCAGCCCACCTACAGAAAAACTGTTTTTT | CASSPPTEKLFF
TRBJ2-7 | - | TRBV28 | few | TGTGCCAGCAGCCTTCTAGAAATGGTTTACGAGCAGTACTTC | CASSLLEMVYEQYF
TRBJ2-4 | TRBD1 | TRBV20-1 | few | TGCAGTGCTGGGACGACAGGGACACTAAAACATTCTCAGTACTTC | CSAGTTGTLKHSQYF
TRBJ1-1 | TRBD1 | TRBV11-2 | - | TGTGCCAGCAGCTTAGGGAGCAGGGGGCAGACTGAAGCTTTCTTT | CASSLGSRGQTEAFF